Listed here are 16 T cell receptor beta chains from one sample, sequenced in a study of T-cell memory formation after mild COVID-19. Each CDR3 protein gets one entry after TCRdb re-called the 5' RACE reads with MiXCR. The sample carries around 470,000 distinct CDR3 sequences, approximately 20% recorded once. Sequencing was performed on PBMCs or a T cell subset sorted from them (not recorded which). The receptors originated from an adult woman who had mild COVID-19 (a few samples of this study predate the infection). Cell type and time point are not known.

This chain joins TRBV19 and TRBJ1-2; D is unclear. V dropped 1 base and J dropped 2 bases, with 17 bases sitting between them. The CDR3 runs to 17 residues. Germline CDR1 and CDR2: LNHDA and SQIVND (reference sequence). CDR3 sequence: CASSIVSSQPQNYGYTF. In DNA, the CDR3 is TGTGCCAGTAGTATAGTTAGCAGCCAGCCCCAAAACTATGGCTACACCTTC. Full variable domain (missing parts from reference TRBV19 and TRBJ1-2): DGGITQSPKYLFRKEGQNVTLSCEQNLNHDAMYWYRQDPGQGLRLIYYSQIVNDFQKGDIAEGYSVSREKKESFPLTVTSAQKNPTAFYLCASSIVSSQPQNYGYTFGSGTRLTVV.

Here the CDR3 reads CASSQGKADYEQYF. The CDR3 nucleotides are TGCGCCAGCAGCCAAGGAAAGGCGGACTACGAGCAGTACTTC. V and J are TRBV4-3 and TRBJ2-7; D is unclear. CDR3 length: 14 amino acids. CDR1 and CDR2 (germline): LGHNA, YSLEER. Trimming stripped 1 base from V and 3 bases from J, with 10 bases between.

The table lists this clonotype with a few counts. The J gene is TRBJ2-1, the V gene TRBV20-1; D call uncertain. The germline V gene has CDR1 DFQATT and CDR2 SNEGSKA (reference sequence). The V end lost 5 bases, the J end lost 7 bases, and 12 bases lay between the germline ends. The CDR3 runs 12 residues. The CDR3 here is CSALSWGNEQFF. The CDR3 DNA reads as TGCAGTGCTTTAAGTTGGGGTAATGAGCAGTTCTTC.

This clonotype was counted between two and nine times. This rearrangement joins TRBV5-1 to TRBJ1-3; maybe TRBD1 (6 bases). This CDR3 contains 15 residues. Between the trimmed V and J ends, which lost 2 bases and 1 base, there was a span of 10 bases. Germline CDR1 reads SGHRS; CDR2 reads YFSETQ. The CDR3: CASSLTTGSGNTIYF. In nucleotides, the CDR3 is TGCGCCAGCAGCTTAACCACAGGGTCTGGAAACACCATATATTTT.

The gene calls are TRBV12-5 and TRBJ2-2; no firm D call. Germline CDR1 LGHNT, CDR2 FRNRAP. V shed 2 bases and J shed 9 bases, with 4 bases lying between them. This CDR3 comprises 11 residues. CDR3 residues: CASGLSRELFF. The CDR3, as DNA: TGTGCTAGTGGTTTGTCCAGGGAGCTGTTTTTT.

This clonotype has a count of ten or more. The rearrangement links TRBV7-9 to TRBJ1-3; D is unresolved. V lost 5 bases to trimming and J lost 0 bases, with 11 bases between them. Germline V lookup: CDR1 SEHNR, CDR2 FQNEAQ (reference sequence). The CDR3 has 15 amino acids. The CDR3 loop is CASSPSASSGNTIYF. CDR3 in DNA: TGTGCCAGCAGCCCTTCTGCGTCCTCTGGAAACACCATATATTTT.

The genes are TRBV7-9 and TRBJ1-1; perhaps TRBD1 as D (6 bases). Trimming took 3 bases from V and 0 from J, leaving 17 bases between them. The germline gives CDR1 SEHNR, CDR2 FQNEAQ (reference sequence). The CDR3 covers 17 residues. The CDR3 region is CASSFNPGQDVNTEAFF. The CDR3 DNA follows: TGTGCCAGCAGCTTCAACCCGGGACAAGATGTGAACACTGAAGCTTTCTTT.

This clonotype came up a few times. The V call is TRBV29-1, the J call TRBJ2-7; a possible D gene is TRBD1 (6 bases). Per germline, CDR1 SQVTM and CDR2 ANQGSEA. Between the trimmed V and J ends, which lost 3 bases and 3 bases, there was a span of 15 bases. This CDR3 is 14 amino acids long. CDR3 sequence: CSVEERGRVYEQYF. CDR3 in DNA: TGCAGCGTTGAGGAAAGGGGGAGAGTCTACGAGCAGTACTTC.

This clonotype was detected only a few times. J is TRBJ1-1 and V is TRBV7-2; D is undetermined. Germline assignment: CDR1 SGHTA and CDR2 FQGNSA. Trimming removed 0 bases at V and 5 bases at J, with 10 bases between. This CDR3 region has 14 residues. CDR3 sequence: CASSLANSKTEAFF. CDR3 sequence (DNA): TGTGCCAGCAGCTTAGCGAATAGTAAGACTGAAGCTTTCTTT.

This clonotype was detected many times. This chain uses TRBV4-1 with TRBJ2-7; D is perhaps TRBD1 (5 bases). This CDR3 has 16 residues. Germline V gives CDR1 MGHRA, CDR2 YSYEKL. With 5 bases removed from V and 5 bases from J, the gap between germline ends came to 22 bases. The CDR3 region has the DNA TGCGCCAGCAGCTCCCACTTAAGAAAGGGGATCCACGAGCAGTACTTC. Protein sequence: CASSSHLRKGIHEQYF.

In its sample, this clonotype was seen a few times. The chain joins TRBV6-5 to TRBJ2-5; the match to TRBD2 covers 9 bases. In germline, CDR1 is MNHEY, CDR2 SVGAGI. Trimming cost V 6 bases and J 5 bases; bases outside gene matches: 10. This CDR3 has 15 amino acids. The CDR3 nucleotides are TGTGCCAGCAGCTTTAGCGGGAGTCGTGGCGAGACCCAGTACTTC. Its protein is CASSFSGSRGETQYF.

CDR3 protein: CASSQPGQAWDQYF. CDR3 DNA: TGCGCCAGCAGCCAGCCGGGACAGGCTTGGGACCAGTACTTC. The chain is built from TRBV4-1 and TRBJ2-5, with TRBD1 matching 8 bases. CDR3 length equals 14 residues. Trimming cost V 3 bases and J 10 bases; bases outside gene matches: 10. CDR1 is MGHRA, CDR2 YSYEKL, per germline.

The CDR3 bases are TGCAGTGCCCAGGTCTACGAGCAGTACTTC. It encodes CSAQVYEQYF. The chain is built from TRBV20-1 and TRBJ2-7; no reliable D call. The germline CDR1 and CDR2 sequences are DFQATT and SNEGSKA (reference sequence). CDR3 size: 10 residues. V was shortened by 6 bases and J by 3 bases, with 6 bases between the two germline ends.

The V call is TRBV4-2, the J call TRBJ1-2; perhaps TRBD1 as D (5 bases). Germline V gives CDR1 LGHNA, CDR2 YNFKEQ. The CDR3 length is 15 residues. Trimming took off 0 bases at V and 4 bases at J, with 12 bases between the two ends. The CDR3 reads CASSQETGGAYGYTF. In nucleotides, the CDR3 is TGTGCCAGCAGCCAAGAAACAGGAGGGGCCTATGGCTACACCTTC.

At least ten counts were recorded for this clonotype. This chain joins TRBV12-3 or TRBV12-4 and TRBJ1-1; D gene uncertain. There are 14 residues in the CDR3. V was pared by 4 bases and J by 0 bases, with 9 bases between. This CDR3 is CASSSNSLNTEAFF. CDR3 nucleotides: TGTGCCAGCAGTTCTAACAGCCTGAACACTGAAGCTTTCTTT.

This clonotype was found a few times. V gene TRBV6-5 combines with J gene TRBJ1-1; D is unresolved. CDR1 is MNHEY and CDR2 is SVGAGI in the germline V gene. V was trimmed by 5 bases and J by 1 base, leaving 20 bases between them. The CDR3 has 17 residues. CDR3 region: CASSENGPRVPNTEAFF. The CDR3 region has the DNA TGTGCCAGCAGTGAGAATGGTCCGAGAGTACCGAACACTGAAGCTTTCTTT.